The 4 T cell receptor beta chains below come from one sample, sequenced in a study of CD8+ T cells in alopecia areata. Reverse transcription of extracted RNA yielded cDNA, which provided the sequencing template. Sequencing was performed with immunoSEQ multiplex PCR; in TCRdb, only in-frame clones are kept and a portion is missing. The table includes over 35,000 clones, just under 95% detected once. Treatment in this sample: oral pan-JAK inhibitor, 5-10 mg twice daily. The source was CD8+ T cells sorted from blood, collected at week 24, from a patient treated with tofacitinib. Receptors were obtained from a human donor with alopecia areata.

V and J are TRBV27 and TRBJ2-5; D might be TRBD1 or TRBD2, each matching 5 bases. The J call may be incorrect, as the DNA end agrees better with TRBJ2-7. Looked up from germline, CDR1 is MNHEY and CDR2 is SMNVEV (reference sequence). The CDR3 totals 15 residues. This CDR3 is CASSLFGPRDDEQYF. Here the CDR3 DNA reads TGTGCCAGCAGTTTATTCGGGCCACGGGACGACGAGCAGTACTTC.

This clone has just a few counts. CDR3 DNA sequence: TGTGCCAGCAGCGTAGCGTTGGCAGATACGCAGTATTTT. It yields the protein CASSVALADTQYF. This chain connects TRBV9 to TRBJ2-3, with D unclear. The CDR3 is 13 amino acids. V dropped 0 bases and J dropped 4 bases, with 6 bases sitting between them. Germline loops: CDR1 SGDLS, CDR2 YYNGEE.

This clone was picked up one time. DNA of the CDR3: TGTGCCAGCAGTTTTGGTCAGGGGAACGAGCAGTACTTC. Amino acids: CASSFGQGNEQYF. The V gene is TRBV28, the J gene TRBJ2-7, with D tentatively TRBD1 (6 bases). The germline CDR1 and CDR2 sequences are MDHEN and SYDVKM. V was trimmed by 3 bases and J by 5 bases, leaving 11 bases between them. This CDR3 is 13 amino acids long.

This chain links TRBV29-1 with TRBJ2-6, with D maybe TRBD2 (5 bases). CDR1 and CDR2 from the germline V gene are SQVTM and ANQGSEA. The CDR3 runs 18 residues. Deletions cut 1 base from V and 4 bases from J, with 20 bases between. CDR3 sequence (DNA): TGCAGCGTTGAAGGGGCGGACTTCTCCCAAGCGGGGGCCAACGTCCTGACTTTC. Translating gives CSVEGADFSQAGANVLTF.